Following are 9 T cell receptor beta chains from one sample sequenced in a study of T cell responses to AZD1222 COVID-19 vaccine. Clones were read by immunoSEQ multiplex PCR, and TCRdb kept only the in-frame ones, dropping some. The repertoire holds about 120,000 clones, with approximately 90% as singletons. Material: peripheral blood, obtained 28 days after the second dose of the MenACWY control vaccine. These receptor sequences come from an adult who received the MenACWY meningococcal vaccine as a control.

The rearrangement uses TRBV7-2 and TRBJ2-1, with D tentatively TRBD1 or TRBD2 (6 bases each). Germline V gene sequence: CDR1 SGHTA, CDR2 FQGNSA. Between the trimmed V and J ends, which lost 2 bases and 7 bases, there was a span of 12 bases. The CDR3 extends over 14 amino acids. CDR3 DNA sequence: TGTGCCAGCAGCTTAAGTGGGGGGCGGAATGAGCAGTTCTTC. Protein: CASSLSGGRNEQFF.

The genes are TRBV7-8 and TRBJ1-1, with 7 bases fitting TRBD1. The CDR3 is 13 amino acids. Germline values: CDR1 SGHVS, CDR2 FQNEAQ. The V and J ends lost 1 base and 10 bases, in that order; junction bases with no gene match: 6. The CDR3 DNA is TGTGCCAGCAGCTTAGGGGACAGCGGACGAGCTTTCTTT. Protein: CASSLGDSGRAFF. Together with reference TRBV7-8 and TRBJ1-1, the CDR3 gives the full variable domain: GAGVSQSPRYKVAKRGQDVALRCDPISGHVSLFWYQQALGQGPEFLTYFQNEAQLDKSGLPSDRFFAERPEGSVSTLKIQRTQQEDSAVYLCASSLGDSGRAFFGQGTRLTVV.

The V and J genes are TRBV5-8 and TRBJ1-1; D remains ambiguous. The CDR3 extends over 11 amino acids. Germline CDR1 and CDR2: SGHTS and YDEGEE. Trimming pared 2 bases from V and 8 bases from J, leaving 7 bases between. The CDR3 DNA reads as TGTGCCAGCAGCTTAGCCGGAGAAGCTTTCTTT. Residues: CASSLAGEAFF.

This clone was counted a single time. This chain joins TRBV7-8 and TRBJ1-2, with 7 bases identical to TRBD1. The V segment lost 5 bases and the J segment 8 bases; nucleotides outside the gene matches: 11. CDR1 and CDR2 (germline): SGHVS, FQNEAQ. This CDR3 spans 14 amino acids. CDR3 bases: TGTGCCAGCAGCCCAGGGGGGAGTACGCTCGGCTACACCTTC. It is translated as CASSPGGSTLGYTF. Variable domain in full (rest from reference TRBV7-8 and TRBJ1-2): GAGVSQSPRYKVAKRGQDVALRCDPISGHVSLFWYQQALGQGPEFLTYFQNEAQLDKSGLPSDRFFAERPEGSVSTLKIQRTQQEDSAVYLCASSPGGSTLGYTFGSGTRLTVV.

The V and J genes are TRBV6-5 and TRBJ2-3; D is uncertain. Trimming left V 2 bases short and J 3 bases short, with 9 bases between. This CDR3 comprises 14 residues. CDR1 MNHEY and CDR2 SVGAGI come from the germline V gene. CDR3 coding DNA: TGTGCCAGCAGTTACGTCGGCGGTACAGATACGCAGTATTTT. Protein: CASSYVGGTDTQYF.

The rearrangement joins TRBV24-1 to TRBJ2-5; the match to TRBD1 covers 8 bases. Germline V gene lookup returns CDR1 KGHDR and CDR2 SFDVKD. There are 13 residues in the CDR3. Trimming at V came to 7 bases and at J to 5 bases, leaving 5 bases not matched to a gene. The CDR3 coding sequence is TGTGCCACCAGCACAGGGGGGACGGAGACCCAGTACTTC. Protein sequence: CATSTGGTETQYF.

V gene TRBV11-2 combines with J gene TRBJ1-2, with 7 bases fitting TRBD1. Germline CDR1 reads SGHAT; CDR2 reads FQNNGV. After removal of 6 bases from V and 3 bases from J, the junction contained 4 bases not matched to a gene. This CDR3 is 13 amino acids long. Here the CDR3 reads CASSGTAYYGYTF. The CDR3 DNA sequence: TGTGCCAGCAGTGGGACAGCCTACTATGGCTACACCTTC.

V usage is TRBV11-2 and J usage is TRBJ1-3, with no clear D. The CDR3 has 14 amino acids. CDR1 is SGHAT, CDR2 FQNNGV, per germline. Trimming cost V 5 bases and J 0 bases, with 8 bases left between them. The DNA for the CDR3 is TGTGCCAGCAGCGCCAAACTCTCTGGAAACACCATATATTTT. This encodes CASSAKLSGNTIYF.

The V call is TRBV10-1, the J call TRBJ1-6; tentatively, D is TRBD1 (5 bases). V was cut by 3 bases and J by 4 bases, with 19 bases left in between. This CDR3 has 18 amino acids. The germline CDR1 and CDR2 sequences are WNHNN and SYGVQD (reference sequence). The CDR3 spells CASSDFRAGGYYNSPLHF. The CDR3 nucleotides read TGCGCCAGCAGTGACTTCAGGGCTGGGGGTTATTATAATTCACCCCTCCACTTT.